Included here is one T cell receptor beta chain sequence, with context. Assay used: immunoSEQ multiplex PCR; TCRdb lists only in-frame clones, some missing. The sample lists 35,000 or so clones; approximately 85% were seen once. The germline V gene encodes CDR1 SGHTA and CDR2 FQGNSA. V gave up 4 bases and J gave up 4 bases, with 13 bases separating them. The length of the CDR3 is 15 residues. This sample was taken from a study of radiotherapy plus CTLA-4 blockade in lung cancer. V usage is TRBV7-2 and J usage is TRBJ2-2; a weak D match, TRBD2 (6 bases). This TCR derives from a human donor with non-small cell lung cancer who had stable disease on radiotherapy plus ipilimumab. The source material was peripheral blood, sampled from a patient treated with radiotherapy plus ipilimumab. The CDR3 loop reads CASSSPGGGTGELFF. In DNA, the CDR3 is TGTGCCAGCAGCTCGCCCGGGGGTGGCACCGGGGAGCTGTTTTTT.